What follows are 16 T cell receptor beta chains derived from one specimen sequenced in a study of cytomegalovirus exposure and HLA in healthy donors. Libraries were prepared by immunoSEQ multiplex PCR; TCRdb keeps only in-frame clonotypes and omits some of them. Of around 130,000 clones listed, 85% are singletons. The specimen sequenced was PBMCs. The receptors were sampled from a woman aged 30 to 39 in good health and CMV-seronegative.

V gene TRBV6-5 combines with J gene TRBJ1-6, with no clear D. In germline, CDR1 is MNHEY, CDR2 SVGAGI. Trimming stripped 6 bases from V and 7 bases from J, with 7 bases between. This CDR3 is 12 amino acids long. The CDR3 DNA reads TGTGCCAGCAGCAGGTCGAATTCACCCCTCCACTTT. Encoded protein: CASSRSNSPLHF.

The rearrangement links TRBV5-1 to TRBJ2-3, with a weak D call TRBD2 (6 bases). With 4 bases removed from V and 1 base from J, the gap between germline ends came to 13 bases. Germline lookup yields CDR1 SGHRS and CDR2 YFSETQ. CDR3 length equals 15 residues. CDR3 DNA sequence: TGCGCCAGCAGCGGCCGGGACTGGGGCACAGATACGCAGTATTTT. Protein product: CASSGRDWGTDTQYF.

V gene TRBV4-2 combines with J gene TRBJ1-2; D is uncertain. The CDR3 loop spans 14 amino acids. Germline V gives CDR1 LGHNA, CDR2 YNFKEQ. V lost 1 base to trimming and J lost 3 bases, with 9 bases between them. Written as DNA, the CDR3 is TGTGCCAGCAGCCAAGTAAGGCGGGACTATGGCTACACCTTC. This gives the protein CASSQVRRDYGYTF.

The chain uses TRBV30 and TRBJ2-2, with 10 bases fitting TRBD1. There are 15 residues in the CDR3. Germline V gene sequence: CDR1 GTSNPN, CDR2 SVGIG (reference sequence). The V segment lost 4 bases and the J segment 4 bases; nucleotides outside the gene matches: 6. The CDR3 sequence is CAWMARTGGTGELFF. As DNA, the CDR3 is TGTGCCTGGATGGCGAGGACAGGGGGCACCGGGGAGCTGTTTTTT.

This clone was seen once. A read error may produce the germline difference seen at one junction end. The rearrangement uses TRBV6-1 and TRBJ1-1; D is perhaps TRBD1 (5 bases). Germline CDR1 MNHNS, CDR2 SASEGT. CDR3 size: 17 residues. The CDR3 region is CASSEPKLGNRNAEAFF. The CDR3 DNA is TGTGCCAGCAGTGAACCCAAGCTGGGGAACAGGAACGCTGAAGCTTTCTTT.

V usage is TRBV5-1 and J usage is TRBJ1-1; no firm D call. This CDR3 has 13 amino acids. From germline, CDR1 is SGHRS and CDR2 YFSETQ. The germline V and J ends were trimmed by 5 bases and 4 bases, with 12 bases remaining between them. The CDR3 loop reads CASSFTSSTEAFF. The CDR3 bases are TGCGCCAGCAGTTTCACATCCAGCACTGAAGCTTTCTTT.

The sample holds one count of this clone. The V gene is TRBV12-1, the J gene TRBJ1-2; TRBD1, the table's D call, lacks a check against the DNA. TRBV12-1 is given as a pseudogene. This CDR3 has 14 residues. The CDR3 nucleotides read TGTGCCAGCAGCGCTGGGACATCGGCCCTGAGTTGCACCTTC. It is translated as CASSAGTSALSCTF.

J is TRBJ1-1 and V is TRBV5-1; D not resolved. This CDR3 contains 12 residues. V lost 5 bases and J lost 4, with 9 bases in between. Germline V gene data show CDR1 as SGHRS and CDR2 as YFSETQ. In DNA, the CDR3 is TGCGCCAGCAGAAGGGAGGGCACTGAAGCTTTCTTT. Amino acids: CASRREGTEAFF.

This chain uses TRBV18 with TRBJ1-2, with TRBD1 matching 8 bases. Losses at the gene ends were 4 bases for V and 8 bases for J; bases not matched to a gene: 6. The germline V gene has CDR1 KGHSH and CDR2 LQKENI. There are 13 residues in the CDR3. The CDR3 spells CASSLGQGRGYTF. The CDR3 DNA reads TGTGCCAGCTCACTCGGACAGGGCCGGGGCTACACCTTC. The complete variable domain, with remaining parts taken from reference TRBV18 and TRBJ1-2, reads NAGVMQNPRHLVRRRGQEARLRCSPMKGHSHVYWYRQLPEEGLKFMVYLQKENIIDESGMPKERFSAEFPKEGPSILRIQQVVRGDSAAYFCASSLGQGRGYTFGSGTRLTVV.

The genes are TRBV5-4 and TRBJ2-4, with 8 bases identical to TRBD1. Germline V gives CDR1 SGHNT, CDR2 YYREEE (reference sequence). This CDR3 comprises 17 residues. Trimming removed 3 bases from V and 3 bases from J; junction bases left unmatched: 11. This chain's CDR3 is CASSWTSGGAGKNIQYF. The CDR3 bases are TGTGCCAGCAGCTGGACTTCAGGGGGCGCCGGCAAAAACATTCAGTACTTC.

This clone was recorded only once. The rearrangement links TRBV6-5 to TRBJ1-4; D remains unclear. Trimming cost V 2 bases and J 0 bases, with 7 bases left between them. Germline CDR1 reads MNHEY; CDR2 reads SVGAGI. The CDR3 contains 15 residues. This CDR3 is CASSYVAATNEKLFF. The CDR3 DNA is TGTGCCAGCAGTTACGTGGCGGCAACTAATGAAAAACTGTTTTTT.

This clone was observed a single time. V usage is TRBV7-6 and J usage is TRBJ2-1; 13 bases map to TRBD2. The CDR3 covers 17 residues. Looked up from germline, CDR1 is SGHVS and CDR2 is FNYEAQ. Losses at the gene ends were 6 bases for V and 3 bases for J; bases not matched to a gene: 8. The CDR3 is CASRPTSGGPSYNEQFF. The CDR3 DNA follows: TGTGCCAGCAGACCGACTAGCGGGGGGCCGAGCTACAATGAGCAGTTCTTC.

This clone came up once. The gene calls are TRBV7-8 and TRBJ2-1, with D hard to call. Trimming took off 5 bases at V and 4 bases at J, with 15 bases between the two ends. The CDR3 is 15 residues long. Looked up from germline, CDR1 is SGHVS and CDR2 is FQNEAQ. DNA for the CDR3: TGTGCCAGCAGCCCCCACTCTATTCTATACAATGAGCAGTTCTTC. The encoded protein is CASSPHSILYNEQFF.

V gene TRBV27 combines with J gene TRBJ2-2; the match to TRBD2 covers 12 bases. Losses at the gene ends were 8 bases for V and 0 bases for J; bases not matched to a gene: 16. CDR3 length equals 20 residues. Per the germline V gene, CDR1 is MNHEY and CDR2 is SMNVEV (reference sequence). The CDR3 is CASAPVLTSGGFANTGELFF. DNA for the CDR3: TGTGCCAGCGCCCCCGTCCTCACTAGCGGGGGGTTCGCGAACACCGGGGAGCTGTTTTTT.

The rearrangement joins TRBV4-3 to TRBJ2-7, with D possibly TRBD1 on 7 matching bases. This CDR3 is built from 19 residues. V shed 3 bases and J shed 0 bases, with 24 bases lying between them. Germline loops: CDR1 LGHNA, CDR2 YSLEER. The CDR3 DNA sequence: TGCGCCAGCAGCCACACCCTGAGCCGCGGGACAGTGAGCTCCTACGAGCAGTACTTC. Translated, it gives CASSHTLSRGTVSSYEQYF.

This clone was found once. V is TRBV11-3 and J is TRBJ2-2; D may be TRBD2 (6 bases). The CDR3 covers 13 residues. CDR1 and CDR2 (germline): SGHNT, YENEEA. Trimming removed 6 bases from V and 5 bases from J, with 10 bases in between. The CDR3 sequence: CASRWRGTGELFF. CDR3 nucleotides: TGTGCCAGCAGGTGGCGGGGAACCGGGGAGCTGTTTTTT.